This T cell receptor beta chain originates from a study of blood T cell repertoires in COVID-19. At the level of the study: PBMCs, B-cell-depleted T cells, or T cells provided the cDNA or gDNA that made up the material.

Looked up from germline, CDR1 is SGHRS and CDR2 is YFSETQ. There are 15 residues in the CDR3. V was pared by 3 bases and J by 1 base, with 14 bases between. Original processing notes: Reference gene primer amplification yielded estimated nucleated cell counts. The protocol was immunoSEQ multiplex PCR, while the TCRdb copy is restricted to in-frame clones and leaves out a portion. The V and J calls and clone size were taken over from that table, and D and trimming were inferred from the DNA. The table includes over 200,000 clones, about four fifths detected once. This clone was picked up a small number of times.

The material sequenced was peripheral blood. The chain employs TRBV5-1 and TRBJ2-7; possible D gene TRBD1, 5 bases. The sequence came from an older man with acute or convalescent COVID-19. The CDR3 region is CASSYTGDASYEQYF. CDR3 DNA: TGCGCCAGCAGCTATACAGGTGACGCATCCTACGAGCAGTACTTC. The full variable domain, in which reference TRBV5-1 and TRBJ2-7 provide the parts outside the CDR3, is KAGVTQTPRYLIKTRGQQVTLSCSPISGHRSVSWYQQTPGQGLQFLFEYFSETQRNKGNFPGRFSGRQFSNSRSEMNVSTLELGDSALYLCASSYTGDASYEQYFGPGTRLTVT.